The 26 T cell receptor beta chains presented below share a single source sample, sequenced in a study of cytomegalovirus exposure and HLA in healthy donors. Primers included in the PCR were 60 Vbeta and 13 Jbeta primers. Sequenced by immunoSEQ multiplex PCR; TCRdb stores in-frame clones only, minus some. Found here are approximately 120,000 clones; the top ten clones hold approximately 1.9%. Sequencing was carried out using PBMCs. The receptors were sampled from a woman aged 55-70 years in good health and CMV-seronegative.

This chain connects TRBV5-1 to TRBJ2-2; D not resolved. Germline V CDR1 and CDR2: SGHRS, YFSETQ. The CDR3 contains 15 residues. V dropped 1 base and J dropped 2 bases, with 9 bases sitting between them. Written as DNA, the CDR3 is TGCGCCAGCAGCTTGCGAACTACCAACACCGGGGAGCTGTTTTTT. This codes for CASSLRTTNTGELFF.

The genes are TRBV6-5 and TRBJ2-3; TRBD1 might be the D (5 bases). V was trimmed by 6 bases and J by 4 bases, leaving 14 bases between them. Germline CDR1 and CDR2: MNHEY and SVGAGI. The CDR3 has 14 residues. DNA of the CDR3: TGTGCCAGCAGGCAAAAGCAGGGATCAGATACGCAGTATTTT. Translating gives CASRQKQGSDTQYF.

The CDR3 region is CAIGTGQLYSNQPQHF. In DNA, the CDR3 is TGTGCCATCGGGACAGGCCAGCTATATAGCAATCAGCCCCAGCATTTT. The chain combines TRBV19 with TRBJ1-5; 8 bases are a match to TRBD1. Germline V gene data show CDR1 as LNHDA and CDR2 as SQIVND (reference sequence). This CDR3 is 16 amino acids long. V lost 10 bases to trimming and J lost 0 bases; unmatched junction nucleotides: 11.

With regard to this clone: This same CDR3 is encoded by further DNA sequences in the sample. CDR3 bases: TGTGCCAGCAGCAGCGCGGGGTACGAGCAGTACTTC. Protein: CASSSAGYEQYF. The chain recombines TRBV5-5 with TRBJ2-7, with a weak D call TRBD2 (6 bases). CDR3 length: 12 residues. The V and J ends lost 4 bases and 4 bases respectively, with 9 bases between them. Germline CDR1 SGHKS, CDR2 YYEKEE (reference sequence).

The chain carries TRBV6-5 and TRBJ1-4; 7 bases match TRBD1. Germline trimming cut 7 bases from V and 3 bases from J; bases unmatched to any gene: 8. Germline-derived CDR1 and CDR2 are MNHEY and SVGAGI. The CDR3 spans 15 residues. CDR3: CASTRGQGANEKLFF. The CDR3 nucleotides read TGTGCCAGCACCCGCGGTCAGGGGGCTAATGAAAAACTGTTTTTT.

CDR3: CASRSGTGVRGEQFF. The CDR3 nucleotides read TGCGCCAGCAGATCCGGGACAGGGGTTCGGGGTGAGCAGTTCTTC. The chain recombines TRBV5-1 with TRBJ2-1, with 10 bases fitting TRBD1. Germline values: CDR1 SGHRS, CDR2 YFSETQ. Trimming cost V 5 bases and J 9 bases; bases outside gene matches: 11. The CDR3 runs 15 residues.

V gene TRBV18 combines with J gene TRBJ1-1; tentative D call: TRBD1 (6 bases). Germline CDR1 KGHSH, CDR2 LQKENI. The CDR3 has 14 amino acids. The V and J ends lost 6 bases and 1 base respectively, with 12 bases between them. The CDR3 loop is CASSGLTGNTEAFF. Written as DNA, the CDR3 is TGTGCCAGCTCTGGACTGACAGGGAACACTGAAGCTTTCTTT.

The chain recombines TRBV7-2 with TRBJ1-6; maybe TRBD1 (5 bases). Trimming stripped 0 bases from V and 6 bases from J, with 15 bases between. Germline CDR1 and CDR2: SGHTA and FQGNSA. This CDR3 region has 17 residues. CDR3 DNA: TGTGCCAGCAGCTTAGCGCAGTATAGGCAGGGTAATTCACCCCTCCACTTT. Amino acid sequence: CASSLAQYRQGNSPLHF.

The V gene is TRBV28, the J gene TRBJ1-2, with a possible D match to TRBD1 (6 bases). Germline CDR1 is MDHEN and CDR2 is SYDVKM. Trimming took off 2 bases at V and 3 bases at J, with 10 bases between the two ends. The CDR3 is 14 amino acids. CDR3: CASSLARGYYGYTF. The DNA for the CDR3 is TGTGCCAGCAGTTTAGCCAGGGGATACTATGGCTACACCTTC.

Here the CDR3 DNA reads TGTGCCAGCCCAAGGCAGGATGGGACTGAAGCTTTCTTT. Protein: CASPRQDGTEAFF. J is TRBJ1-1 and V is TRBV19; D unclear. From germline, CDR1 is LNHDA and CDR2 SQIVND (reference sequence). This CDR3 comprises 13 residues. V was clipped by 9 bases and J by 5 bases, with 16 bases between them.

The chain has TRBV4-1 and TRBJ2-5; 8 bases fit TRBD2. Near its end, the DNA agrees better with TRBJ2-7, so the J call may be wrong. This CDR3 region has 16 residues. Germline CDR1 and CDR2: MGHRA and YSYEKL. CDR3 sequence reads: CASSQVSGGSSYEQYF. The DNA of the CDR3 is TGCGCCAGCAGCCAAGTAAGCGGGGGCAGCTCCTACGAGCAGTACTTC.

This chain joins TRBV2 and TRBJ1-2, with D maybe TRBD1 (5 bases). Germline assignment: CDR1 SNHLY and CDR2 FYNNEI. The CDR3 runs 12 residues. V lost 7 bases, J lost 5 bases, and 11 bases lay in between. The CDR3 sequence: CASNKQDYGYTF. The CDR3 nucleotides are TGTGCCAGCAACAAACAGGATTATGGCTACACCTTC.

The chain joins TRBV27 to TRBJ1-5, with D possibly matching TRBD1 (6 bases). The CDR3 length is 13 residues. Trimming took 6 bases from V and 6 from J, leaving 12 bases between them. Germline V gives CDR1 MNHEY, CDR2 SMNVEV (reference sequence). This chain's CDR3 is CASRERGFQPQHF. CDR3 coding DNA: TGTGCCAGCAGAGAGAGGGGGTTTCAGCCCCAGCATTTT.

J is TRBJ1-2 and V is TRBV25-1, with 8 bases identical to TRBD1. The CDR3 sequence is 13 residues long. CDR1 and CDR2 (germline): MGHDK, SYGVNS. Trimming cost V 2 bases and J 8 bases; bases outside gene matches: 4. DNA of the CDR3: TGTGCCAGCAGTGAACAGGGGGCTCGAGGCTACACCTTC. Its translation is CASSEQGARGYTF.

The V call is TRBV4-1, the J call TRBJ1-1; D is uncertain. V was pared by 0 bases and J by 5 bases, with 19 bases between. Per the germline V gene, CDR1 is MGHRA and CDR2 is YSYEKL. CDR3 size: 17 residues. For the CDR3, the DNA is TGCGCCAGCAGCCAAGATAGCGCCACCGATTATGGGACTGAAGCTTTCTTT. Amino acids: CASSQDSATDYGTEAFF.

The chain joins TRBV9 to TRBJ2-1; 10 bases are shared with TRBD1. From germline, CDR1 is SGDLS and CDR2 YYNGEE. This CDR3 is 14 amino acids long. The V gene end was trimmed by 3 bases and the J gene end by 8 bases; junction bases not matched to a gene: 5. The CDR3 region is CASSGGQGLDEQFF. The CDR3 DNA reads TGTGCCAGCAGCGGGGGACAGGGGTTAGATGAGCAGTTCTTC.

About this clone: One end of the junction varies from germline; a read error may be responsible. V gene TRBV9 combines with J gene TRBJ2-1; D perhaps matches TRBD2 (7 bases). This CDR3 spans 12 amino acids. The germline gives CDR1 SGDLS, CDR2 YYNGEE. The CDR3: CASSVEGGPLVF. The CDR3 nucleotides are TGTGCCAGCAGCGTAGAGGGGGGGCCTCTGGTCTTC. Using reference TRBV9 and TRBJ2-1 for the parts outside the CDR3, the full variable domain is DSGVTQTPKHLITATGQRVTLRCSPRSGDLSVYWYQQSLDQGLQFLIQYYNGEERAKGNILERFSAQQFPDLHSELNLSSLELGDSALYFCASSVEGGPLVFGPGTRLTVL.

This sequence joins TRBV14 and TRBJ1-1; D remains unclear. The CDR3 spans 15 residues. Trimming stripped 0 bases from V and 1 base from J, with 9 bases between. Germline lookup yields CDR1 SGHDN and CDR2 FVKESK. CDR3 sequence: CASSQDVGRNTEAFF. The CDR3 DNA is TGTGCCAGCAGCCAAGATGTGGGGAGGAACACTGAAGCTTTCTTT.

DNA for the CDR3: TGTGCCAGCAGCACAGGGGGCGTGAGCTATGGCTACACCTTC. Translated: CASSTGGVSYGYTF. The rearrangement uses TRBV2 and TRBJ1-2; 9 nucleotides match TRBD1. Trimming at V came to 6 bases and at J to 4 bases, leaving 6 bases not matched to a gene. This CDR3 is built from 14 residues. Germline CDR1 reads SNHLY; CDR2 reads FYNNEI.

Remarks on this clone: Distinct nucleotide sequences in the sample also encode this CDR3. CDR3 sequence reads: CAWSVRSNQPQHF. The CDR3, as DNA: TGTGCCTGGAGTGTACGGTCCAATCAGCCCCAGCATTTT. The V call is TRBV30, the J call TRBJ1-5; D ambiguous. This CDR3 has 13 amino acids. V lost 0 bases to trimming and J lost 3 bases, with 6 bases between them. Germline-derived CDR1 and CDR2 are GTSNPN and SVGIG (reference sequence).

Written as DNA, the CDR3 is TGTGCCAGCAGCGACAGGGCAGATACGCAGTATTTT. It is translated as CASSDRADTQYF. This chain uses TRBV19 with TRBJ2-3; TRBD1 matches at 7 bases. V dropped 9 bases and J dropped 4; count of bases not matched to a gene: 4. Looked up from germline, CDR1 is LNHDA and CDR2 is SQIVND (reference sequence). CDR3 length equals 12 residues.

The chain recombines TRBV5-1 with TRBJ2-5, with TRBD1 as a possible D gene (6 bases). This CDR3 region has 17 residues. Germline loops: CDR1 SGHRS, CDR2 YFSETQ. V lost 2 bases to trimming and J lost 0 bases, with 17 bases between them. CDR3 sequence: CASSLNRDKMYQETQYF. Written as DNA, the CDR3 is TGCGCCAGCAGCTTAAACCGGGACAAGATGTACCAAGAGACCCAGTACTTC.

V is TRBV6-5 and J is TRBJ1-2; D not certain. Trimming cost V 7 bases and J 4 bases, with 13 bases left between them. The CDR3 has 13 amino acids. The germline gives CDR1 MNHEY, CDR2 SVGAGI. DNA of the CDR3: TGTGCCAGCATGAGGATGGAAGGCTATGGCTACACCTTC. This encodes CASMRMEGYGYTF.

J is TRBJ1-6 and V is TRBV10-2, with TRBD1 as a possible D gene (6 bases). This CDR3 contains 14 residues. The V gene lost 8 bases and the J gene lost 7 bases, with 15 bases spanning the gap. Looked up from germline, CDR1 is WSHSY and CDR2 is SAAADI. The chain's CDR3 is CASGEQGENSPLHF. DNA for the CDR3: TGCGCCAGCGGAGAACAGGGAGAGAATTCACCCCTCCACTTT.

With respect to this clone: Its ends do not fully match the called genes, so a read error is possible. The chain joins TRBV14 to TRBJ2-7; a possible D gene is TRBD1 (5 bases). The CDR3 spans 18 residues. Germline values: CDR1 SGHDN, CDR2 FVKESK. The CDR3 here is CASSQGVGKGFISYEQYF. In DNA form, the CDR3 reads TGTGCCAGCAGTCAAGGGGTAGGGAAGGGGTTTATCTCCTACGAGCAGTACTTC.

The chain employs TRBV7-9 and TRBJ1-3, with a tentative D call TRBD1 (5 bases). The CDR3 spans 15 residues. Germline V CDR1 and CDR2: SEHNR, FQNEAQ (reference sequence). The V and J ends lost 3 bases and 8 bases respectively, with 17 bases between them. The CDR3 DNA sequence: TGTGCCAGCAGCTTGAAAACAGGCCAAGGAGACACCATATATTTT. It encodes CASSLKTGQGDTIYF. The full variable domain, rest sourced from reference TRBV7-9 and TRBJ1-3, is DTGVSQNPRHKITKRGQNVTFRCDPISEHNRLYWYRQTLGQGPEFLTYFQNEAQLEKSRLLSDRFSAERPKGSFSTLEIQRTEQGDSAMYLCASSLKTGQGDTIYFGEGSWLTVV.